Presented here are 22 T cell receptor beta chains from one specimen sequenced in a study of cytotoxic CD8 clonotypes in ibrutinib-treated CLL (dated by TCRdb to the early 2020s). The time point label corresponds to: 12 months on ibrutinib. Libraries were constructed by the immunoSEQ multiplex PCR assay. The source is immuneACCESS, and TCRdb retained only in-frame sequences with V and J called. Part of the clones is not carried over; for the studies checked, unresolved V genes explain less than half of this, and the remainder is unexplained. The sample table holds 24,000 or so clones, of which approximately 71% were seen once. The top ten constitute more than 40% of the sample. The specimen was PBMCs, collected after 12 months of ibrutinib treatment. These receptors came from a human donor with chronic lymphocytic leukemia.

The V call is TRBV9, the J call TRBJ2-3, with TRBD2 matching 7 bases. CDR1 and CDR2 from the germline V gene are SGDLS and YYNGEE. The V gene end was trimmed by 0 bases and the J gene end by 4 bases; junction bases not matched to a gene: 20. This CDR3 is 20 amino acids long. CDR3 in DNA: TGTGCCAGCAGCGTAGGGGCGAAGTGGGGGGAGGGGCGGTCTCCAGATACGCAGTATTTT. Protein: CASSVGAKWGEGRSPDTQYF.

The chain combines TRBV19 with TRBJ2-1, with D perhaps matching TRBD2 (7 bases). CDR3 length equals 18 residues. Germline V lookup: CDR1 LNHDA, CDR2 SQIVND (reference sequence). The V gene lost 2 bases and the J gene lost 4 bases, with 21 bases spanning the gap. The CDR3: CASSILSGGATKYNEQFF. The CDR3 DNA is TGTGCCAGTAGTATACTTTCTGGGGGGGCGACAAAGTACAATGAGCAGTTCTTC. The variable domain in full, completed from reference TRBV19 and TRBJ2-1, reads DGGITQSPKYLFRKEGQNVTLSCEQNLNHDAMYWYRQDPGQGLRLIYYSQIVNDFQKGDIAEGYSVSREKKESFPLTVTSAQKNPTAFYLCASSILSGGATKYNEQFFGPGTRLTVL.

V gene TRBV5-1 combines with J gene TRBJ1-1; D is uncertain. The CDR3 extends over 11 amino acids. Germline loops: CDR1 SGHRS, CDR2 YFSETQ. Between the trimmed V and J ends, which lost 5 bases and 2 bases, there was a span of 4 bases. The CDR3 nucleotides are TGCGCCAGCAGAAAAAACACTGAAGCTTTCTTT. The encoded protein is CASRKNTEAFF.

V and J are TRBV7-2 and TRBJ2-7, with D unclear. Deletions cut 4 bases from V and 2 bases from J, with 9 bases between. CDR3 length: 13 amino acids. Germline lookup yields CDR1 SGHTA and CDR2 FQGNSA. The CDR3 spells CASSSHQPYEQYF. The CDR3 DNA follows: TGTGCCAGCAGCTCACACCAGCCCTACGAGCAGTACTTC.

This chain uses TRBV6-5 with TRBJ1-5; no clear D. Germline lookup yields CDR1 MNHEY and CDR2 SVGAGI. This CDR3 is built from 12 residues. Trimming left V 0 bases short and J 9 bases short, with 6 bases between. The CDR3 reads CASSYSVWPQHF. The CDR3 DNA follows: TGTGCCAGCAGTTACTCGGTATGGCCCCAGCATTTT.

The chain carries TRBV7-2 and TRBJ1-3, with D maybe TRBD1 (6 bases). The CDR3 consists of 16 residues. Germline V lookup: CDR1 SGHTA, CDR2 FQGNSA. Deletions cut 5 bases from V and 0 bases from J, with 14 bases between. The CDR3 region is CASSHPRGTSGNTIYF. The CDR3, as DNA: TGTGCCAGCAGCCACCCGAGGGGGACCTCTGGAAACACCATATATTTT.

This sequence joins TRBV28 and TRBJ1-1; 7 bases map to TRBD1. Germline V gives CDR1 MDHEN, CDR2 SYDVKM. CDR3 length: 13 residues. With 5 bases clipped from V and 3 bases from J, the junction kept 3 bases outside the gene matches. The CDR3: CASSPDRDTEAFF. The CDR3 DNA follows: TGTGCCAGCAGTCCCGACAGGGACACTGAAGCTTTCTTT.

The CDR3 DNA reads TGTGCCAGTAGTGTGACTAGATTCTCAGATACGCAGTATTTT. Translation gives CASSVTRFSDTQYF. This chain connects TRBV19 to TRBJ2-3; weak D call: TRBD2 (6 bases). CDR3 length: 14 amino acids. Trimming pared 5 bases from V and 4 bases from J, leaving 13 bases between. Germline CDR1 LNHDA, CDR2 SQIVND (reference sequence).

The J gene is TRBJ2-2, the V gene TRBV5-4; 7 bases map to TRBD1. V lost 4 bases, J lost 7 bases, and 10 bases stayed unmatched. Germline CDR1 SGHNT, CDR2 YYREEE (reference sequence). The CDR3 consists of 15 residues. The CDR3 here is CASSGTTGKSGELFF. The CDR3 DNA reads as TGTGCCAGCAGCGGAACGACAGGGAAAAGCGGGGAGCTGTTTTTT.

This chain uses TRBV5-1 with TRBJ1-1; no clear D. Trimming removed 4 bases from V and 0 bases from J, with 13 bases in between. In germline, CDR1 is SGHRS, CDR2 YFSETQ. The CDR3 loop spans 15 amino acids. The CDR3 sequence is CASSPLGPMNTEAFF. The DNA for the CDR3 is TGCGCCAGCAGCCCCCTAGGGCCTATGAACACTGAAGCTTTCTTT.

The V call is TRBV2, the J call TRBJ2-2; D is undetermined. The CDR3 covers 13 residues. Per the germline V gene, CDR1 is SNHLY and CDR2 is FYNNEI. V was clipped by 4 bases and J by 2 bases, with 5 bases between them. The CDR3 loop reads CASSASNTGELFF. In DNA form, the CDR3 reads TGTGCCAGCAGTGCATCCAACACCGGGGAGCTGTTTTTT.

The J gene is TRBJ2-7, the V gene TRBV6-5; weak D call: TRBD2 (7 bases). The germline V gene encodes CDR1 MNHEY and CDR2 SVGAGI. The CDR3 covers 14 residues. With 6 bases removed from V and 2 bases from J, the gap between germline ends came to 14 bases. The CDR3 DNA reads as TGTGCCAGCAGGGGGGGGGAGGGGGCCTACGAGCAGTACTTC. Protein sequence: CASRGGEGAYEQYF.

The chain combines TRBV7-2 with TRBJ1-2, with a tentative D call TRBD1 (6 bases). Germline CDR1 and CDR2: SGHTA and FQGNSA. The germline V and J ends were trimmed by 1 base and 8 bases, with 14 bases remaining between them. The CDR3 runs to 14 residues. The CDR3 region is CASSLGTAFPGYTF. CDR3 coding DNA: TGTGCCAGCAGCTTAGGGACAGCGTTCCCCGGCTACACCTTC.

The V gene is TRBV30, the J gene TRBJ1-6; D is possibly TRBD1 (5 bases). Germline V CDR1 and CDR2: GTSNPN, SVGIG (reference sequence). Trimming removed 2 bases from V and 7 bases from J, with 15 bases in between. The CDR3 runs 15 residues. CDR3 loop: CAWSQDRGDNSPLHF. For the CDR3, the DNA is TGTGCCTGGAGTCAGGATCGAGGGGACAATTCACCCCTCCACTTT.

This chain connects TRBV5-8 to TRBJ1-1, with D possibly matching TRBD1 (6 bases). There are 14 residues in the CDR3. Deletions cut 0 bases from V and 4 bases from J, with 10 bases between. CDR1 is SGHTS and CDR2 is YDEGEE in the germline V gene. The CDR3 region has the DNA TGTGCCAGCAGCTTGGTACAGGGAGGCACTGAAGCTTTCTTT. Translation: CASSLVQGGTEAFF.

V gene TRBV6-5 combines with J gene TRBJ2-2; TRBD2 is a possible D gene (6 bases). CDR1 is MNHEY, CDR2 SVGAGI, per germline. CDR3 length: 15 amino acids. The CDR3 here is CASRREFANTGELFF. CDR3 coding DNA: TGTGCGTCGCGGAGGGAGTTTGCGAACACCGGGGAGCTGTTTTTT.

The rearrangement links TRBV27 to TRBJ1-5; D possibly corresponds to TRBD1 (5 bases). The CDR3 spans 14 residues. From germline, CDR1 is MNHEY and CDR2 SMNVEV (reference sequence). The V end lost 5 bases, the J end lost 3 bases, and 11 bases lay between the germline ends. In DNA form, the CDR3 reads TGTGCCAGCAGTCCCCCGGGGCACAATCAGCCCCAGCATTTT. Its translation is CASSPPGHNQPQHF.

This clone was seen a handful of times. The chain uses TRBV5-6 and TRBJ1-1; possible D gene TRBD1, 6 bases. There are 14 residues in the CDR3. The V end was cut by 4 bases, the J end by 8 bases, with 18 bases between. Germline V CDR1 and CDR2: SGHDT, YYEEEE. The CDR3 spells CASSGTGGHGEAFF. Here the CDR3 DNA reads TGTGCCAGCAGCGGCACTGGGGGGCATGGGGAAGCTTTCTTT.

The chain links TRBV19 to TRBJ1-2, with no clear D. The CDR3 totals 15 residues. The germline V gene encodes CDR1 LNHDA and CDR2 SQIVND (reference sequence). V was shortened by 4 bases and J by 4 bases, with 16 bases between the two germline ends. The CDR3 coding sequence is TGTGCCAGTAGTACGAGGAATCTCCTTCTCTATGGCTACACCTTC. It yields the protein CASSTRNLLLYGYTF.

The V gene is TRBV7-2, the J gene TRBJ1-4, with D possibly matching TRBD1 (6 bases). The CDR3 consists of 15 residues. Germline V CDR1 and CDR2: SGHTA, FQGNSA. Trimming cost V 5 bases and J 5 bases, with 15 bases left between them. The CDR3 DNA is TGTGCCAGCAGCCCGCAGGGGATCGGGAATGAAAAACTGTTTTTT. Residues: CASSPQGIGNEKLFF.

The rearrangement uses TRBV4-1 and TRBJ2-2; a possible D gene is TRBD1 (7 bases). With 3 bases removed from V and 7 bases from J, the gap between germline ends came to 24 bases. This CDR3 has 18 residues. Germline CDR1 reads MGHRA; CDR2 reads YSYEKL. CDR3 nucleotide sequence: TGCGCCAGCAGCCAGACACTGGTCGGGCAGGGGGGCGGCGGGGAGCTGTTTTTT. The encoded protein is CASSQTLVGQGGGGELFF.

The sample holds a few counts of this clone. The V call is TRBV5-1, the J call TRBJ2-7; 12 bases are shared with TRBD2. Losses at the gene ends were 0 bases for V and 5 bases for J; bases not matched to a gene: 6. CDR1 and CDR2 from the germline V gene are SGHRS and YFSETQ. The CDR3 is 16 residues long. The CDR3: CASSLAPSGGVDEQYF. In DNA, the CDR3 is TGCGCCAGCAGCTTGGCTCCTAGCGGGGGGGTCGACGAGCAGTACTTC.